Below, 7 T cell receptor beta chains from the same sample are listed, as sequenced in a study of OX40 agonist ivuxolimab in advanced cancers. Sequencing used immunoSEQ multiplex PCR; TCRdb keeps in-frame clones, though not all of them. The profile shows 40,000 to 45,000 clones, 70% to 85% of them singletons. Here the sequenced sample was CD4+ or CD8+ T cells sorted from blood, taken in a trial of the OX40 agonist ivuxolimab. The receptors here all came from an adult with an advanced solid tumor such as melanoma, head and neck, liver or kidney cancer.

This clone was seen just once. The V and J genes are TRBV2 and TRBJ2-2; 8 bases match TRBD1. V lost 6 bases, J lost 1 base, and 4 bases stayed unmatched. CDR3 length: 15 residues. Germline CDR1 is SNHLY and CDR2 is FYNNEI. The CDR3 DNA follows: TGTGCCAGCAGAGAGGGGACAGGGAACACCGGGGAGCTGTTTTTT. It translates to CASREGTGNTGELFF.

This sequence joins TRBV7-9 and TRBJ2-3; D possibly corresponds to TRBD2 (5 bases). CDR1 and CDR2 (germline): SEHNR, FQNEAQ (reference sequence). Trimming took 8 bases from V and 2 from J, leaving 8 bases between them. CDR3 length: 12 amino acids. The CDR3 DNA sequence: TGTGCCAGCGAGGGCCTCACAGATACGCAGTATTTT. It yields the protein CASEGLTDTQYF.

This chain links TRBV18 with TRBJ2-1; 8 bases are shared with TRBD1. Trimming cost V 0 bases and J 3 bases; bases outside gene matches: 1. The CDR3 is 15 amino acids. In germline, CDR1 is KGHSH, CDR2 LQKENI. CDR3 bases: TGTGCCAGCTCACCACCCGGGACAGGCTACAATGAGCAGTTCTTC. It yields the protein CASSPPGTGYNEQFF.

This clone was recorded once. The rearrangement uses TRBV11-3 and TRBJ2-2; a weak D match, TRBD1 (6 bases). The germline V gene has CDR1 SGHNT and CDR2 YENEEA. This CDR3 spans 17 amino acids. V was cut by 2 bases and J by 4 bases, with 17 bases left in between. The CDR3 nucleotides read TGTGCCAGCAGCTTAAGTGGGGGTGGACAGTTCACCGGGGAGCTGTTTTTT. Its translation is CASSLSGGGQFTGELFF. The full variable domain, with the rest looked up from reference TRBV11-3 and TRBJ2-2, is EAGVVQSPRYKIIEKKQPVAFWCNPISGHNTLYWYLQNLGQGPELLIRYENEEAVDDSQLPKDRFSAERLKGVDSTLKIQPAELGDSAVYLCASSLSGGGQFTGELFFGEGSRLTVL.

J is TRBJ2-1 and V is TRBV6-1; D not resolved. The germline V and J ends were trimmed by 10 bases and 4 bases, with 14 bases remaining between them. CDR1 is MNHNS, CDR2 SASEGT, per germline. This CDR3 is 13 amino acids long. The CDR3 DNA reads as TGTGCCATCCTCCCGGACCTTTACAATGAGCAGTTCTTC. Translated, it gives CAILPDLYNEQFF.

This clone was observed a few times. This rearrangement joins TRBV4-3 to TRBJ2-7; TRBD1 matches at 9 bases. Trimming took 6 bases from V and 7 from J; bases not matched to a gene: 10. This CDR3 region has 14 residues. The germline V gene encodes CDR1 LGHNA and CDR2 YSLEER. The DNA for the CDR3 is TGCGCCAGCAGAGTCGGACAGGGGTATGGAGAGCAGTACTTC. This sequence encodes CASRVGQGYGEQYF.

The chain combines TRBV27 with TRBJ1-4, with TRBD1 as a possible D gene (6 bases). The CDR3 runs to 15 residues. V was pared by 5 bases and J by 4 bases, with 14 bases between. Per germline, CDR1 MNHEY and CDR2 SMNVEV (reference sequence). CDR3 amino acids: CASSPHDRLNEKLFF. CDR3 nucleotide sequence: TGTGCCAGCAGTCCACATGACAGGCTTAATGAAAAACTGTTTTTT.